The TCR beta chain described here comes from a study of blood T cell repertoires in COVID-19. Background on the study: T cells, B-cell-depleted T cells, or PBMCs provided the cDNA or gDNA that served as material.

This CDR3 region has 14 residues. The V gene's germline CDR1 is SGHRS and CDR2 YFSETQ. Trimming removed 0 bases at V and 5 bases at J, with 11 bases between. In the study's own analysis: Using reference gene primer amplification, nucleated cell counts were estimated. Libraries were prepared by immunoSEQ multiplex PCR; TCRdb keeps only in-frame clonotypes and omits some of them. Clone size and V and J calls were adopted from that table, with D and trimming inferred from the DNA. This sample has under 250,000 clones, with about 90% found just once. This TCR came from a woman aged 60-70 years with acute or convalescent COVID-19. The sequenced sample consisted of peripheral blood. This chain links TRBV5-1 with TRBJ1-2, with D hard to call. CDR3 loop: CASSLDWGVYGYTF. As DNA, the CDR3 is TGCGCCAGCAGCTTGGATTGGGGAGTATATGGCTACACCTTC.